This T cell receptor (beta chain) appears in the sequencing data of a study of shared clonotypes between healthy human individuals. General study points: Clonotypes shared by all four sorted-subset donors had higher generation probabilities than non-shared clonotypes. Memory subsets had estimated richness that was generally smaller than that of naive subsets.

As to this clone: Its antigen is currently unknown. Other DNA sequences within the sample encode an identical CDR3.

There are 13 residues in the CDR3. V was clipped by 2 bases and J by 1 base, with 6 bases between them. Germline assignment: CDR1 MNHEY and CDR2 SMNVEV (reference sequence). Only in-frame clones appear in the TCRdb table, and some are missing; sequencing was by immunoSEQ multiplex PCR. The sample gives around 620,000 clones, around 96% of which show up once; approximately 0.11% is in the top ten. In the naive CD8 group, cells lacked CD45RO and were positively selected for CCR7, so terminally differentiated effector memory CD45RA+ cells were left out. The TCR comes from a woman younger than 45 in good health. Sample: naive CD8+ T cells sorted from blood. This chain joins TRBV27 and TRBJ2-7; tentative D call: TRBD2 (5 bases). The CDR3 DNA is TGTGCCAGCAGTTTAGGAGGTTCCTACGAGCAGTACTTC. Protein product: CASSLGGSYEQYF.